Following are 23 T cell receptor beta chains from one sample sequenced in a study of technical replicates of blood from a few donors. The method was immunoSEQ multiplex PCR; TCRdb's version includes in-frame clones alone and lacks a portion of them. The table has about 97,000 clones, approximately 94% seen once; the top ten hold roughly 0.35%. Sequencing was performed on T cells isolated from PBMCs. Every receptor here comes from a human donor in good health.

This chain uses TRBV4-1 with TRBJ2-3, with 8 bases matching TRBD1. The CDR3 totals 17 residues. CDR1 and CDR2 from the germline V gene are MGHRA and YSYEKL. V dropped 3 bases and J dropped 2; count of bases not matched to a gene: 10. This CDR3 is CASSQAPGGRITDTQYF. The CDR3 DNA reads TGCGCCAGCAGCCAGGCCCCAGGGGGCCGGATCACAGATACGCAGTATTTT.

The chain is built from TRBV7-9 and TRBJ1-2; 7 positions match TRBD1. The junction had 9 bases not matched to a gene; V was cut back by 6 bases and J by 2 bases. CDR3 size: 15 residues. The germline gives CDR1 SEHNR, CDR2 FQNEAQ (reference sequence). The CDR3 sequence: CASSQFPGQNYGYTF. The CDR3 region has the DNA TGTGCCAGCAGTCAATTCCCGGGACAGAACTATGGCTACACCTTC.

The CDR3 loop is CASSLTFGTTDTQYF. In DNA form, the CDR3 reads TGTGCCAGCAGCTTAACATTTGGCACCACAGATACGCAGTATTTT. The chain uses TRBV7-3 and TRBJ2-3; D is uncertain. The V gene lost 0 bases and the J gene lost 2 bases, with 9 bases spanning the gap. This CDR3 comprises 15 residues. CDR1 is SGHTA, CDR2 FQGTGA, per germline.

The chain is built from TRBV25-1 and TRBJ1-1; 11 bases fit TRBD1. Germline lookup yields CDR1 MGHDK and CDR2 SYGVNS. The ends lost 2 bases at V and 3 bases at J; junction bases unmatched: 2. The CDR3 is 15 residues long. The CDR3 loop reads CASSERDRGDTEAFF. Here the CDR3 DNA reads TGTGCCAGCAGTGAAAGGGACAGGGGGGACACTGAAGCTTTCTTT.

The genes are TRBV5-8 and TRBJ1-5; TRBD1 matches 8 bases. The CDR3 is 16 amino acids. V shed 4 bases and J 7 bases; nucleotides not matched to a gene: 13. The germline gives CDR1 SGHTS, CDR2 YDEGEE. CDR3 coding DNA: TGTGCCAGCAGCCCTTACCGGGACAGGTCAAGCCAGCCCCAGCATTTT. This translates into CASSPYRDRSSQPQHF.

This clone was seen only once. V and J are TRBV6-5 and TRBJ1-2, with TRBD1 matching over 7 bases. The CDR3 contains 15 residues. V gave up 2 bases and J gave up 2 bases; unmatched junction bases: 5. Germline CDR1 reads MNHEY; CDR2 reads SVGAGI. The CDR3 is CASSYRGRKNYGYTF. The CDR3 coding sequence is TGTGCCAGCAGTTACAGGGGGCGGAAGAACTATGGCTACACCTTC.

The chain combines TRBV7-9 with TRBJ2-7, with 8 nucleotides matching TRBD1. Germline V CDR1 and CDR2: SEHNR, FQNEAQ (reference sequence). V dropped 6 bases and J dropped 3; count of bases not matched to a gene: 7. The CDR3 sequence is 14 residues long. The CDR3 loop reads CASSSWDRFYEQYF. The CDR3 region has the DNA TGTGCCAGCAGTAGCTGGGACAGGTTCTACGAGCAGTACTTC.

This clone was seen just once. The J gene is TRBJ1-1, the V gene TRBV19, with 8 bases that match TRBD1. CDR3 length equals 15 residues. J lost 3 bases, V lost 7 bases, and 10 bases had no gene match. Germline-derived CDR1 and CDR2 are LNHDA and SQIVND (reference sequence). The DNA for the CDR3 is TGTGCCAGTACCCGAGACAGGGGCCCACACACTGAAGCTTTCTTT. This translates into CASTRDRGPHTEAFF.

V gene TRBV6-5 combines with J gene TRBJ1-1, with TRBD1 matching 8 bases. This CDR3 has 12 amino acids. The junction had 5 bases not matched to a gene; V was cut back by 5 bases and J by 9 bases. The V gene's germline CDR1 is MNHEY and CDR2 SVGAGI. CDR3: CASSKGQGQAFF. In DNA form, the CDR3 reads TGTGCCAGCAGTAAAGGACAGGGTCAAGCTTTCTTT.

The count of this clone is one. J is TRBJ1-1 and V is TRBV6-5; a possible D gene is TRBD1 (5 bases). The CDR3 runs to 13 residues. The germline V gene encodes CDR1 MNHEY and CDR2 SVGAGI. Between the trimmed V and J ends, which lost 7 bases and 4 bases, there was a span of 13 bases. CDR3: CASMAGTGTEAFF. In DNA form, the CDR3 reads TGTGCCAGCATGGCGGGGACGGGCACTGAAGCTTTCTTT.

This clone was seen just once. The genes are TRBV5-6 and TRBJ1-4; D gene ambiguous. V was shortened by 4 bases and J by 0 bases, with 13 bases between the two germline ends. The germline V gene encodes CDR1 SGHDT and CDR2 YYEEEE. The CDR3 covers 16 residues. The chain's CDR3 is CASSAEEVATNEKLFF. The CDR3 DNA reads TGTGCCAGCAGCGCAGAGGAGGTTGCAACTAATGAAAAACTGTTTTTT. Variable domain in full (rest from reference TRBV5-6 and TRBJ1-4): DAGVTQSPTHLIKTRGQQVTLRCSPKSGHDTVSWYQQALGQGPQFIFQYYEEEERQRGNFPDRFSGHQFPNYSSELNVNALLLGDSALYLCASSAEEVATNEKLFFGSGTQLSVL.

In DNA, the CDR3 is TGTGCCTGGAGTGGGGACTCTAGCAAAAACATTCAGTACTTC. Protein: CAWSGDSSKNIQYF. The V and J genes are TRBV30 and TRBJ2-4; D is possibly TRBD2 (6 bases). This CDR3 comprises 14 residues. CDR1 is GTSNPN, CDR2 SVGIG, per germline (reference sequence). V was pared by 1 base and J by 3 bases, with 10 bases between.

The V and J genes are TRBV6-5 and TRBJ2-7; D possibly corresponds to TRBD2 (6 bases). Germline-derived CDR1 and CDR2 are MNHEY and SVGAGI. V was cut by 4 bases and J by 6 bases, with 13 bases left in between. The CDR3 spans 13 residues. The CDR3 DNA sequence: TGTGCCAGCAGTTCCCCTTCGGGGGTCGAGCAGTACTTC. Residues: CASSSPSGVEQYF.

The chain uses TRBV28 and TRBJ2-1, with TRBD2 matching 9 bases. This CDR3 comprises 15 residues. V lost 5 bases and J lost 4; bases outside the gene matches: 6. Per the germline V gene, CDR1 is MDHEN and CDR2 is SYDVKM. The CDR3 region has the DNA TGTGCCAGCAGTCAGGAGCGGGAGGCTTACAATGAGCAGTTCTTC. Translating it yields CASSQEREAYNEQFF.

The CDR3 coding sequence is TGTGCCAGCAGCAAAGATGGGACTAGTTCGGGGACCCAGTACTTC. Translating it yields CASSKDGTSSGTQYF. The chain links TRBV21-1 to TRBJ2-5; the table's D gene call, TRBD2, was not cross checked with the DNA. TRBV21-1 is shown as a pseudogene. The CDR3 has 15 amino acids.

This clone appeared a single time. This chain uses TRBV10-3 with TRBJ1-1; a possible D gene is TRBD1 (6 bases). V dropped 3 bases and J dropped 0 bases, with 14 bases sitting between them. The CDR3 loop spans 16 amino acids. CDR1 ENHRY and CDR2 SYGVKD come from the germline V gene. DNA for the CDR3: TGTGCCATCAGTGATTCGGACAGCTTCATGAACACTGAAGCTTTCTTT. Protein sequence: CAISDSDSFMNTEAFF.

The rearrangement uses TRBV7-8 and TRBJ1-3; D remains unclear. V dropped 4 bases and J dropped 1 base, with 14 bases sitting between them. The CDR3 totals 16 residues. Germline assignment: CDR1 SGHVS and CDR2 FQNEAQ. CDR3 bases: TGTGCCAGCAGCTCTCCCTATCGCTCATCTGGAAACACCATATATTTT. Amino acid sequence: CASSSPYRSSGNTIYF.

The DNA for the CDR3 is TGTGCCAGCAGCCGCCACCTGGACAGGGGATTGAACGGGGAGCTGTTTTTT. This sequence encodes CASSRHLDRGLNGELFF. The chain employs TRBV7-2 and TRBJ2-2; 9 bases map to TRBD1. Per germline, CDR1 SGHTA and CDR2 FQGNSA. There are 17 residues in the CDR3. V lost 5 bases to trimming and J lost 7 bases; unmatched junction nucleotides: 14.

This rearrangement joins TRBV4-2 to TRBJ2-1, with 8 bases aligning to TRBD2. The CDR3 covers 15 residues. Trimming removed 5 bases from V and 0 bases from J; junction bases left unmatched: 3. The V gene's germline CDR1 is LGHNA and CDR2 YNFKEQ. This CDR3 reads CASSDSGSSYNEQFF. In DNA, the CDR3 is TGTGCCAGCAGCGACAGCGGGAGCTCCTACAATGAGCAGTTCTTC.

This sequence joins TRBV9 and TRBJ2-1; 12 bases map to TRBD2. J gave up 7 bases and V 5 bases, and 7 bases lay outside the gene matches. Per the germline V gene, CDR1 is SGDLS and CDR2 is YYNGEE. The CDR3 has 15 residues. The CDR3 is CASSPGTSGSNEQFF. CDR3 sequence (DNA): TGTGCCAGCAGTCCCGGGACTAGCGGGTCAAATGAGCAGTTCTTC.

The chain combines TRBV13 with TRBJ1-2, with 7 bases matching TRBD1. The germline CDR1 and CDR2 sequences are PRHDT and FYEKMQ (reference sequence). The CDR3 spans 15 residues. J was trimmed by 2 bases and V by 3 bases; bases with no gene match: 6. CDR3: CASSFDRAPNYGYTF. CDR3 DNA sequence: TGTGCCAGCAGCTTCGACAGGGCGCCCAACTATGGCTACACCTTC.

The chain recombines TRBV11-2 with TRBJ2-2, with 9 bases matching TRBD1. The CDR3 is made up of 15 amino acids. V dropped 5 bases and J dropped 4; count of bases not matched to a gene: 5. Germline assignment: CDR1 SGHAT and CDR2 FQNNGV. The CDR3 bases are TGTGCCAGCAGCAGGACAGGGGAGGGCACCGGGGAGCTGTTTTTT. Residues: CASSRTGEGTGELFF.

This chain uses TRBV10-3 with TRBJ1-1; no reliable D call. V was cut by 6 bases and J by 0 bases, with 5 bases left in between. The CDR3 consists of 12 residues. CDR1 ENHRY and CDR2 SYGVKD come from the germline V gene. CDR3: CAISAVNTEAFF. Here the CDR3 DNA reads TGTGCCATCAGCGCAGTGAACACTGAAGCTTTCTTT.